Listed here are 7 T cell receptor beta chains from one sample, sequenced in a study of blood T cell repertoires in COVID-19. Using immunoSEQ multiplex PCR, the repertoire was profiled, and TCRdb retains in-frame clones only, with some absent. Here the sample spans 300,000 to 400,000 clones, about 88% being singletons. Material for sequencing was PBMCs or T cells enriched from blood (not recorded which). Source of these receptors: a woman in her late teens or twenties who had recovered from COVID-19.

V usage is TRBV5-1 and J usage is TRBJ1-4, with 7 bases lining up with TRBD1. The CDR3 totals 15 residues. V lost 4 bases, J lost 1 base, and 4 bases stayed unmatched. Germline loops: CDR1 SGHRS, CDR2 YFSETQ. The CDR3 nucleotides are TGCGCCAGCAGCGGGTCAGGGGGAACTAATGAAAAACTGTTTTTT. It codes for CASSGSGGTNEKLFF.

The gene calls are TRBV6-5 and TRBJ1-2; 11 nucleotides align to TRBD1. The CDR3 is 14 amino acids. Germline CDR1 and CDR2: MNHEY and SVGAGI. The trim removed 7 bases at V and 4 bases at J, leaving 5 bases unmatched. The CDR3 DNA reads TGTGCCAGCATCCGCGGACAGGGGGCCTATGGCTACACCTTC. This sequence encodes CASIRGQGAYGYTF.

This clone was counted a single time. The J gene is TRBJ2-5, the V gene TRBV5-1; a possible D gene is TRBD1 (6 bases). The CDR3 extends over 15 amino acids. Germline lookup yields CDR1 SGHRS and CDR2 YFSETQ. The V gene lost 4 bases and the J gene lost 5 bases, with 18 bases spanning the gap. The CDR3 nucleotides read TGCGCCAGCAGCGTGTCTCAGGGGCAGGGGGAGACCCAGTACTTC. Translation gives CASSVSQGQGETQYF.

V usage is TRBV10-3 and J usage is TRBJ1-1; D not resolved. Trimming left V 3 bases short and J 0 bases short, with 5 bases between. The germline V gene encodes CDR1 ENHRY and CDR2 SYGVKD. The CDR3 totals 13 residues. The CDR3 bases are TGTGCCATCAGTGACAGGTTGAACACTGAAGCTTTCTTT. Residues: CAISDRLNTEAFF.

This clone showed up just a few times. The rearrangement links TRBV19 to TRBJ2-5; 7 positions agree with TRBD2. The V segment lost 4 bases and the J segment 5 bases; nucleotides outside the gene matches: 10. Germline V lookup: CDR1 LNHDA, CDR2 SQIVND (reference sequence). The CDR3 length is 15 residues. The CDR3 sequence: CASSSRLAGGETQYF. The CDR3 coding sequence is TGTGCCAGTAGTAGTAGACTAGCCGGAGGGGAGACCCAGTACTTC.

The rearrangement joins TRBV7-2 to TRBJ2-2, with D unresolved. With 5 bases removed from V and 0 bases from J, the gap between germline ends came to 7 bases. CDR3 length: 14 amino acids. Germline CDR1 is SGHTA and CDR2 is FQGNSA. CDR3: CASSPFSNTGELFF. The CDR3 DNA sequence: TGTGCCAGCAGCCCTTTTTCGAACACCGGGGAGCTGTTTTTT.

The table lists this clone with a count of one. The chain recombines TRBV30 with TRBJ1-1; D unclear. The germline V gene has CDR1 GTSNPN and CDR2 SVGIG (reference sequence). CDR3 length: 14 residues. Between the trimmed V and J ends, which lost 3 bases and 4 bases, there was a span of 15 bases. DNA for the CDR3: TGTGCCTGGAGGATCGGGGAAATGAGCACTGAAGCTTTCTTT. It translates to CAWRIGEMSTEAFF.